Listed below are T cell receptor beta chains from one sample, sequenced in a study of cytomegalovirus exposure and HLA in healthy donors. TCRdb's table, derived via immunoSEQ multiplex PCR, lists solely in-frame clones and lacks some. The sample has more than 85,000 clones; roughly 63% are singletons. The sample was PBMCs. These receptors came from a woman aged 25 to 39 in good health and CMV-seronegative. CDR3s include the opening cysteine and the closing phenylalanine or tryptophan. Each record gives: D gene, V gene, clone size, J gene, CDR3 protein, CDR3 DNA. The D gene is left open where the match is weak. Clone size is given for some rows only: seen once, a few or many times, or a class if the clone is expanded.

-,TRBV28,once,TRBJ2-7,CASSLRDLTYEQYF,TGTGCCAGCAGTTTGAGGGATCTTACCTACGAGCAGTACTTC
TRBD2,TRBV7-2,-,TRBJ2-3,CASTLSGPRGGYTDTQYF,TGTGCCAGCACCTTATCGGGTCCGCGGGGGGGATACACAGATACGCAGTATTTT
-,TRBV2,-,TRBJ1-1,CASSDPPMNTEAFF,TGTGCCAGCAGTGACCCCCCTATGAACACTGAAGCTTTCTTT
-,TRBV19,few,TRBJ1-6,CASSGFGQNSPLHF,TGTGCCAGTAGTGGTTTTGGACAGAATTCACCCCTCCACTTT
-,TRBV2,-,TRBJ2-7,CASIGTRTYEQYF,TGTGCCAGCATAGGGACTCGAACCTACGAGCAGTACTTC
-,TRBV27,-,TRBJ2-3,CASSYSGSDTQYF,TGTGCCAGCAGTTACAGCGGGTCAGATACGCAGTATTTT
TRBD1,TRBV7-9,-,TRBJ1-1,CASSFTTGAEAFF,TGTGCCAGCAGCTTCACGACAGGGGCTGAAGCTTTCTTT
TRBD1,TRBV30,-,TRBJ2-7,CAWSAGTGTAYEQYF,TGTGCCTGGAGTGCCGGGACAGGGACGGCCTACGAGCAGTACTTC
-,TRBV27,-,TRBJ1-1,CASSHRVENTEAFF,TGTGCCAGCAGTCACAGGGTGGAGAACACTGAAGCTTTCTTT
-,TRBV4-1,-,TRBJ1-5,CASSHEPSFNQPQHF,TGCGCCAGCAGCCATGAACCGAGCTTTAATCAGCCCCAGCATTTT
-,TRBV7-2,-,TRBJ2-1,CASKRGGPGNEQFF,TGTGCCTCAAAGAGGGGGGGCCCAGGGAATGAGCAGTTCTTC
-,TRBV28,-,TRBJ1-1,CASSYRGRTEAFF,TGTGCCAGCAGTTATCGGGGTCGCACTGAAGCTTTCTTT
-,TRBV28,-,TRBJ1-6,CASSLGQAYSPLHF,TGTGCCAGCAGTTTGGGGCAGGCCTATTCACCCCTCCACTTT
TRBD1,TRBV4-1,-,TRBJ2-7,CASSEGQLYEQYF,TGCGCCAGCAGTGAGGGACAGCTCTACGAGCAGTACTTC
-,TRBV15,-,TRBJ2-7,CATSRVGPAGVSYEQYF,TGTGCCACCAGCAGAGTGGGCCCGGCAGGGGTATCCTACGAGCAGTACTTC
TRBD1,TRBV6-5,-,TRBJ1-1,CASSYDPGGPEAFF,TGTGCCAGCAGTTACGATCCAGGGGGCCCTGAAGCTTTCTTT
-,TRBV19,-,TRBJ1-5,CASQYEGGRAQPQHF,TGTGCCAGTCAATATGAAGGGGGGAGGGCTCAGCCCCAGCATTTT
-,TRBV5-1,-,TRBJ2-1,CASSRDGLISYNEQFF,TGCGCCAGCAGCCGAGACGGACTAATCTCCTACAATGAGCAGTTCTTC
-,TRBV19,-,TRBJ1-1,CASGVGVNTEAFF,TGTGCCAGTGGAGTCGGGGTGAACACTGAAGCTTTCTTT
-,TRBV11-2,few,TRBJ2-2,CASSLRVAGAGELFF,TGTGCCAGCAGCTTACGTGTCGCCGGGGCCGGGGAGCTGTTTTTT
TRBD2,TRBV5-5,-,TRBJ2-1,CASSSTLAGRNNEQFF,TGTGCCAGCAGCTCCACGCTAGCGGGCCGTAACAATGAGCAGTTCTTC
TRBD2,TRBV6-5,few,TRBJ2-3,CASSYDRLAGVDTQYF,TGTGCCAGCAGTTACGACCGACTAGCGGGAGTGGATACGCAGTATTTT
-,TRBV9,-,TRBJ2-1,CASSVGLILTYNEQFF,TGTGCCAGCAGCGTAGGACTAATCCTAACCTACAATGAGCAGTTCTTC
-,TRBV23-1,-,TRBJ1-3,CASSQLRGAESGNTIYF,TGCGCCAGCAGTCAATTGCGCGGGGCCGAATCTGGAAACACCATATATTTT
-,TRBV13,-,TRBJ1-2,CASSQGRGYTF,TGCGCCAGCAGCCAAGGGAGAGGCTACACCTTC
-,TRBV2,-,TRBJ2-7,CASSVVGRIHF,TGTGCCAGCAGTGTCGTGGGGCGTATACACTTC
TRBD2,TRBV13,-,TRBJ2-3,CATSGGSSTDTQYF,TGTGCCACCTCGGGGGGGTCTAGCACAGATACGCAGTATTTT
TRBD1,TRBV30,-,TRBJ1-2,CAWSAGQGNYGYTF,TGTGCCTGGAGTGCAGGACAGGGAAACTATGGCTACACCTTC
-,TRBV7-7,-,TRBJ2-2,CASSLGAANTGELFF,TGTGCCAGCAGCTTAGGTGCAGCGAACACCGGGGAGCTGTTTTTT
-,TRBV28,-,TRBJ1-3,CASSITHSGSGNTIYF,TGTGCCAGCAGTATCACCCATTCGGGCTCTGGAAACACCATATATTTT
-,TRBV7-2,-,TRBJ2-3,CASSLYGDTQYF,TGTGCCAGCAGCCTCTACGGAGATACGCAGTATTTT
-,TRBV11-2,-,TRBJ2-7,CASSPGGGKAGAQYF,TGTGCCAGCAGCCCAGGCGGCGGGAAAGCCGGAGCGCAGTACTTC
-,TRBV28,-,TRBJ1-4,CASSSRQTTNEKLFF,TGTGCCAGCAGTTCCCGACAGACAACTAATGAAAAACTGTTTTTT
TRBD2,TRBV2,-,TRBJ2-1,CATHPGLESEQFF,TGTGCCACACATCCGGGACTAGAGAGTGAGCAGTTCTTC
-,TRBV25-1,-,TRBJ1-4,CASSDQRGTSNEKLFF,TGTGCCAGCAGTGATCAACGAGGGACAAGTAATGAAAAACTGTTTTTT
TRBD1,TRBV7-2,-,TRBJ1-6,CASSLVSGQVDNSPLHF,TGTGCCAGCAGCTTAGTTTCGGGACAGGTTGATAATTCACCCCTCCACTTT
TRBD1,TRBV18,-,TRBJ2-5,CASSLDRGQETQYF,TGTGCCAGCTCTCTCGACAGGGGCCAAGAGACCCAGTACTTC
-,TRBV7-2,-,TRBJ1-4,CASTLGGLNEKLFF,TGTGCCAGCACCTTAGGGGGGCTCAATGAAAAACTGTTTTTT
TRBD1,TRBV5-1,few,TRBJ1-2,CASSLNLRDRKDGYTF,TGCGCCAGCAGCTTGAATCTCCGGGACAGAAAGGATGGCTACACCTTC
-,TRBV7-2,once,TRBJ1-1,CASSPGFTEAFF,TGTGCCAGCAGCCCGGGATTCACTGAAGCTTTCTTT
TRBD1,TRBV10-3,once,TRBJ1-1,CAISRTGVGYDTEAFF,TGTGCCATCAGTCGGACAGGGGTGGGCTATGACACTGAAGCTTTCTTT
TRBD1,TRBV28,once,TRBJ2-7,CASRSFTGQGAYEQYF,TGTGCCAGCCGCTCTTTTACGGGGCAGGGGGCCTACGAGCAGTACTTC
-,TRBV29-1,few,TRBJ1-5,CSVVGGPSNQPQHF,TGCAGCGTTGTTGGAGGACCTAGCAATCAGCCCCAGCATTTT
TRBD1,TRBV6-6,-,TRBJ1-1,CASAQQGTTEAFF,TGTGCCAGCGCACAACAGGGGACCACTGAAGCTTTCTTT
-,TRBV5-1,few,TRBJ2-7,CASSLDQGNQQYF,TGCGCCAGCAGCTTGGATCAGGGTAATCAGCAGTACTTC
TRBD2,TRBV7-9,few,TRBJ2-7,CASSLSHGRVYEQYF,TGTGCCAGCAGCTTATCTCACGGGAGGGTCTACGAGCAGTACTTC
-,TRBV5-6,-,TRBJ1-6,CASRGAIGSPLHF,TGTGCCAGCAGGGGAGCGATAGGTTCACCCCTCCACTTT
-,TRBV7-8,-,TRBJ1-1,CASSARDSLTNTEAFF,TGTGCCAGCAGCGCCCGGGACTCACTCACCAACACTGAAGCTTTCTTT
-,TRBV7-9,-,TRBJ2-3,CASRIEGGGTDTQYF,TGTGCCAGCAGAATTGAGGGAGGGGGGACAGATACGCAGTATTTT
-,TRBV10-3,-,TRBJ1-2,CAISYQGNYGYTF,TGTGCCATCAGTTATCAGGGGAACTATGGCTACACCTTC
TRBD2,TRBV18,few,TRBJ2-1,CASSPSAGGQGEQFF,TGTGCCAGCTCACCATCAGCGGGAGGGCAGGGTGAGCAGTTCTTC
-,TRBV4-3,many,TRBJ1-1,CASSQDIGRGTFF,TGCGCCAGCAGCCAAGATATTGGCAGGGGTACTTTCTTT
-,TRBV7-9,few,TRBJ1-6,CASSLQGQRSPLHF,TGTGCCAGCAGCCTACAGGGTCAGAGATCACCCCTCCACTTT
-,TRBV5-1,-,TRBJ2-3,CASSLGLGLVGTQYF,TGCGCCAGCAGCTTGGGACTAGGTTTGGTGGGTACGCAGTATTTT
-,TRBV29-1,-,TRBJ2-1,CSVLSGDEQFF,TGCAGCGTGTTATCGGGAGATGAGCAGTTCTTC
-,TRBV2,-,TRBJ1-5,CASSERGNQPQHF,TGTGCCAGCAGTGAAAGAGGGAACCAGCCCCAGCATTTT
TRBD2,TRBV7-2,-,TRBJ2-7,CASSTREGHEQYF,TGTGCCAGCAGCACGCGGGAGGGCCACGAGCAGTACTTC
-,TRBV5-4,once,TRBJ2-7,CASSLEGRPFYEQYF,TGTGCCAGCAGCTTGGAAGGGAGGCCGTTCTACGAGCAGTACTTC
TRBD1,TRBV5-1,-,TRBJ1-2,CASSTTGGTTYGYTF,TGCGCCAGCAGCACAACAGGGGGAACTACCTATGGCTACACCTTC